This entry lists 7 T cell receptor beta chains sequenced from one sample in a study of regulatory T cells in long-lasting Graves disease (dated by TCRdb to 2020 to 2022). Receptor libraries were prepared by multiplex PCR. Sequencing was performed on an Illumina HiSeq 4000. CDR3 regions were amplified by Arm-PCR with iRepertoire HTBI primers to construct TCR beta libraries. TCRdb reworked the public reads: Q25 trimming with fastp, MiXCR clone assembly, productive beta chains retained. Each entry merges the rows of one CDR3 protein and shows their most common DNA and genes. This sample is represented by about 660,000 distinct CDR3 sequences; approximately 31% of them were singletons. The ten largest clones capture 40% to 50% of the sample. The meaning of the sample's time point label: persistent/refractory GD, antithyroid drugs over 5 years with positive TRAb. For both TCR sequencing and RNA sequencing, RNA was extracted from PBMCs in TRIzol.

The specimen comprised peripheral blood mononuclear cells (PBMCs), sampled when the disease was refractory, from a patient treated with antithyroid drugs. Source of these receptors: a female donor with Graves disease.

The rearrangement uses TRBV27 and TRBJ1-3; a weak D match, TRBD1 (5 bases). The germline CDR1 and CDR2 sequences are MNHEY and SMNVEV (reference sequence). V was pared by 0 bases and J by 8 bases, with 17 bases between. The CDR3 has 16 amino acids. The CDR3: CASSLSARDLGDTIYF. The CDR3 nucleotides read TGTGCCAGCAGTTTATCAGCCAGGGACCTCGGGGACACCATATATTTT.

The genes are TRBV20-1 and TRBJ2-7, with D tentatively TRBD1 (5 bases). The V gene lost 2 bases and the J gene lost 3 bases, with 14 bases spanning the gap. CDR1 DFQATT and CDR2 SNEGSKA come from the germline V gene (reference sequence). CDR3 size: 14 residues. The CDR3 reads CSARIPDGHYEQYF. CDR3 bases: TGCAGTGCTAGAATCCCGGACGGACACTACGAGCAGTACTTC.

The CDR3 reads CASSMRQENTEAFF. CDR3 DNA sequence: TGTGCCAGTAGTATGCGGCAGGAAAACACTGAAGCTTTCTTT. This chain links TRBV19 with TRBJ1-1; the D is unclear. Looked up from germline, CDR1 is LNHDA and CDR2 is SQIVND (reference sequence). V was clipped by 3 bases and J by 2 bases, with 10 bases between them. The CDR3 covers 14 residues.

The sample holds a few counts of this clonotype. The genes are TRBV2 and TRBJ2-7; either TRBD1 or TRBD2 may fit D (7 bases each). Germline CDR1 and CDR2: SNHLY and FYNNEI. The CDR3 totals 13 residues. V was shortened by 11 bases and J by 1 base, with 15 bases between the two germline ends. The CDR3 loop is CAGRGTASYEQYF. The CDR3 region has the DNA TGTGCCGGGAGGGGGACAGCTTCCTACGAGCAGTACTTC.

This chain connects TRBV11-2 to TRBJ2-7; 8 nucleotides agree with TRBD1. The CDR3 consists of 17 residues. Germline-derived CDR1 and CDR2 are SGHAT and FQNNGV. Trimming at V came to 2 bases and at J to 4 bases, leaving 13 bases not matched to a gene. CDR3 region: CASSLLKPGQGLYEQYF. In DNA form, the CDR3 reads TGTGCCAGCAGCTTATTAAAGCCCGGACAGGGCCTTTACGAGCAGTACTTC.

This clonotype was seen only a few times. The chain is built from TRBV29-1 and TRBJ1-5, with TRBD1 matching 9 bases. Germline V lookup: CDR1 SQVTM, CDR2 ANQGSEA. This CDR3 spans 13 amino acids. The V gene end was trimmed by 6 bases and the J gene end by 4 bases; junction bases not matched to a gene: 4. Here the CDR3 reads CSVATGGNQPQHF. The CDR3 DNA is TGCAGCGTCGCGACAGGGGGTAATCAGCCCCAGCATTTT.

This rearrangement joins TRBV6-1 to TRBJ1-1; D unclear. V shed 7 bases and J shed 3 bases, with 12 bases lying between them. The CDR3 totals 13 residues. In germline, CDR1 is MNHNS, CDR2 SASEGT. In DNA, the CDR3 is TGTGCCAGCAATGTCAGACCCGACACTGAAGCTTTCTTT. It is translated as CASNVRPDTEAFF.